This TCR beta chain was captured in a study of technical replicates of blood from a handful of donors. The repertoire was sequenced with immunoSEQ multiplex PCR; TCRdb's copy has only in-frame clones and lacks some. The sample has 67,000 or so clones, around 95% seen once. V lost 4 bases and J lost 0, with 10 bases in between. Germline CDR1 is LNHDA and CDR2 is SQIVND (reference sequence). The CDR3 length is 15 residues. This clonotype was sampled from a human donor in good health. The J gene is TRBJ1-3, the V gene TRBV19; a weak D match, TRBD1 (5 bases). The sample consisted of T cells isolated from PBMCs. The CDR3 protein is CASSTGGNSGNTIYF. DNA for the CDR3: TGTGCCAGTAGTACGGGGGGTAACTCTGGAAACACCATATATTTT.